This entry describes one T cell receptor beta chain. What it binds is not known. CDR1 and CDR2 from the germline V gene are KGHSH and LQKENI. V shed 1 base and J shed 3 bases, with 6 bases lying between them. The CDR3 sequence is 13 residues long. This specimen comes from a study of OX40 agonist ivuxolimab in advanced cancers. Study-level information: Ivuxolimab is a fully human IgG2 antibody that activates OX40 (CD134). Every 2 weeks, patients got intravenous ivuxolimab at one of six dose levels (0.01-10 mg/kg). In three patients, partial responses were observed, one with hepatocellular carcinoma and two with cutaneous melanoma. Study-wide results and caveats: Some patients without response likewise showed low normalized clonal expansion.

Libraries were prepared by immunoSEQ multiplex PCR; TCRdb keeps only in-frame clonotypes and omits some of them. Altogether 150,000 to 180,000 clones are present, approximately 94% being singletons, with the ten largest covering approximately 0.32%. The TCR was taken from an adult with an advanced solid tumor such as melanoma, head and neck, liver or kidney cancer. This chain joins TRBV18 and TRBJ1-2; D gene ambiguous. The sequenced sample was CD4+ or CD8+ T cells sorted from blood, obtained in a trial of the OX40 agonist ivuxolimab. The CDR3 sequence is CASSPRRDYGYTF. The CDR3 region has the DNA TGTGCCAGCTCACCACGTCGAGACTATGGCTACACCTTC. Full variable domain (missing parts from reference TRBV18 and TRBJ1-2): NAGVMQNPRHLVRRRGQEARLRCSPMKGHSHVYWYRQLPEEGLKFMVYLQKENIIDESGMPKERFSAEFPKEGPSILRIQQVVRGDSAAYFCASSPRRDYGYTFGSGTRLTVV.